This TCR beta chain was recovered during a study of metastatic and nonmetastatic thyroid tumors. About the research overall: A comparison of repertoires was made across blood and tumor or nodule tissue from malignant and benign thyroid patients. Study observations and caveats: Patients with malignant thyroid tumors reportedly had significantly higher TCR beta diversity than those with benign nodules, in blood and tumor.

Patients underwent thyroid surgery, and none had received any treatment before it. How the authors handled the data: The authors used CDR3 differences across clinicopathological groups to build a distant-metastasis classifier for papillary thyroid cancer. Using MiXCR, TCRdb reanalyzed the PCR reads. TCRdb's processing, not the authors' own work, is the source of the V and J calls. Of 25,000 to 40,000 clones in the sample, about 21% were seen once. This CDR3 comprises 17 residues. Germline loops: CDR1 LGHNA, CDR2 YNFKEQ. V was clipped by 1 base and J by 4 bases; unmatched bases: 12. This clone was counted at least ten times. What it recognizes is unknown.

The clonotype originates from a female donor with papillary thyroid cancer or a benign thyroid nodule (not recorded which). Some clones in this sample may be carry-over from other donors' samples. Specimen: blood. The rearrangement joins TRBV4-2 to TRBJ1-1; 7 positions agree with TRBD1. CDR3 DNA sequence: TGTGCCAGCAGCCAAGGAGGGGGCGGAGGGGGTCGCACTGAAGCTTTCTTT. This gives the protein CASSQGGGGGGRTEAFF.